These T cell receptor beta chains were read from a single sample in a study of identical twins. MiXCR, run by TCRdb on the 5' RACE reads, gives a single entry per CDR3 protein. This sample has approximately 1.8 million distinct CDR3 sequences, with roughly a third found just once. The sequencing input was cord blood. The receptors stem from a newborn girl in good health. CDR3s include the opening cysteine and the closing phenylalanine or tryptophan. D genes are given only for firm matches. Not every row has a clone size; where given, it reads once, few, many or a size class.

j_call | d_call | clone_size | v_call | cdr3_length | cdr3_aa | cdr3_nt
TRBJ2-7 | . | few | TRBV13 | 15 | CASSAPTESSYEQYF | TGTGCCAGCAGCGCCCCAACTGAGAGCTCCTACGAGCAGTACTTC
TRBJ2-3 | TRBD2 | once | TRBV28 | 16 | CASSFPTSGRGDTQYF | TGTGCCAGCAGTTTCCCGACTAGCGGGAGGGGGGATACGCAGTATTTT
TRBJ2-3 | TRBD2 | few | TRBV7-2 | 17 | CASSLVSSGRSTDTQYF | TGTGCCAGCAGCTTAGTGTCTAGCGGGAGGTCTACAGATACGCAGTATTTT
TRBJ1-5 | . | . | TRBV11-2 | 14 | CASSGGPLGQPQHF | TGTGCCAGCAGCGGGGGCCCCTTGGGCCAGCCCCAGCATTTT
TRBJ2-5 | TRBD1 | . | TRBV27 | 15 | CASRRDRGVPETQYF | TGTGCCAGCAGAAGGGACAGGGGAGTCCCAGAGACCCAGTACTTC
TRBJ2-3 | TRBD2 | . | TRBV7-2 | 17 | CASSLVASGGGADTQYF | TGTGCCAGCAGCTTGGTCGCTAGCGGGGGGGGCGCAGATACGCAGTATTTT
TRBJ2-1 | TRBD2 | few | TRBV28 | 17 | CASSGTLRGSSYNEQFF | TGTGCCAGCAGTGGGACCCTACGCGGGAGCTCCTACAATGAGCAGTTCTTC
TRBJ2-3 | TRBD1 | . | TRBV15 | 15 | CATSRGTGLTDTQYF | TGTGCCACCAGCAGAGGGACAGGGCTTACAGATACGCAGTATTTT
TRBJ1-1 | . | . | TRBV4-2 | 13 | CASSQGGQAEAFF | TGTGCCAGCAGCCAAGGGGGGCAGGCTGAAGCTTTCTTT
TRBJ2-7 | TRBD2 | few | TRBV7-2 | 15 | CASSGRGGLYNEQYF | TGTGCCAGCAGCGGACGCGGGGGGCTTTACAATGAGCAGTACTTC
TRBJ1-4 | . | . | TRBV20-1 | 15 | CSARLGKVSYEKLFF | TGCAGTGCTAGACTAGGAAAGGTCTCCTATGAAAAACTGTTTTTT
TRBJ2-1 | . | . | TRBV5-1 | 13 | CATKKTMDNEQFF | TGCGCCACCAAAAAGACTATGGACAATGAGCAGTTCTTC
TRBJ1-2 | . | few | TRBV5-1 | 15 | CASRRWPETPSGYTF | TGCGCCAGCAGGAGGTGGCCGGAAACTCCATCTGGCTACACCTTC
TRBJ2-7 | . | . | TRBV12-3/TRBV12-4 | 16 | CASSLRLVTQSYEQYF | TGTGCCAGCAGTCTCCGACTAGTCACCCAATCCTACGAGCAGTACTTC
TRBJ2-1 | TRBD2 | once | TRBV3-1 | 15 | CASSLGTSGFNGQFF | TGTGCCAGCAGTCTCGGGACTAGCGGGTTCAATGGGCAGTTCTTC
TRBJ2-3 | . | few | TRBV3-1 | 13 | CASSREAAGTQYF | TGTGCCAGCAGCCGGGAGGCGGCGGGTACGCAGTATTTT
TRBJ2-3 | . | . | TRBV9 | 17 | CASSPVAGLIVRDTQYF | TGTGCCAGCAGCCCCGTTGCAGGTTTAATAGTTAGAGATACGCAGTATTTT
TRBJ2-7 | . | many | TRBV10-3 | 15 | CAISDSSILLYEQYF | TGTGCCATCAGTGATTCTAGCATCCTTCTTTACGAGCAGTACTTC
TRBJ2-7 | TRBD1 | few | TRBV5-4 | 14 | CASSYTGGINEQYF | TGTGCCAGCAGCTATACAGGGGGCATCAACGAGCAGTACTTC
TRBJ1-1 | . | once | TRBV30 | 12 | CAWTGLNTEAFF | TGTGCCTGGACAGGGTTGAACACTGAAGCCTTCTTT
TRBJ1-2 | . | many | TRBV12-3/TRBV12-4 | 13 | CASSPGTFYGYTF | TGTGCCAGCAGTCCAGGGACGTTCTATGGCTACACCTTC
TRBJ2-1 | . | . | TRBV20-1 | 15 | CSAQTSVSSYNEQFF | TGCAGTGCGCAAACTAGTGTTAGCTCCTACAATGAGCAGTTCTTC
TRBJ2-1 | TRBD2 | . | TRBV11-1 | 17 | CASSLGTSGRYGNEQFF | TGTGCCAGCAGCTTAGGGACTAGCGGGAGATACGGAAATGAGCAGTTCTTC
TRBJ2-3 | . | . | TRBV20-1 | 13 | CSAIGSLHNTQYF | TGCAGTGCTATTGGGAGCCTACACAATACGCAGTATTTT
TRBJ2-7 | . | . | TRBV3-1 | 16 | CASSLGWGGPYNEQYF | TGTGCCAGCAGCCTTGGGTGGGGAGGACCCTACAATGAGCAGTACTTC
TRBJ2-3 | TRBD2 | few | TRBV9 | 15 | CASSPMGGRTDTQYF | TGTGCCAGCAGCCCTATGGGCGGGAGGACAGATACGCAGTATTTT
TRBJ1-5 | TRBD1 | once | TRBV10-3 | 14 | CAISDRGRSQPQHF | TGTGCCATCAGTGACAGGGGGCGCAGTCAGCCCCAGCATTTT
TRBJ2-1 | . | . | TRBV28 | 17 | CASSLESRAAQWNERFF | TGTGCCAGCAGTCTCGAGAGCCGGGCGGCACAATGGAATGAGCGGTTCTTC
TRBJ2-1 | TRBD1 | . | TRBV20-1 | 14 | CSASPGTVYNEQFF | TGCAGTGCTAGTCCCGGGACAGTCTACAATGAGCAGTTCTTC
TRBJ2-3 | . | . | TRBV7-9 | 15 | CASIQFRGRTDTQYF | TGTGCCAGCATCCAATTCAGAGGGAGGACAGATACGCAGTATTTT
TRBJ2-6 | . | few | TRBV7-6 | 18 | CASSPLGQLISGANVLTF | TGTGCCAGCAGCCCCTTGGGGCAGCTGATCTCTGGGGCCAACGTCCTGACTTTC
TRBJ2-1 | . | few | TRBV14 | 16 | CASSQAPTGFINEQFF | TGTGCCAGCAGCCAAGCTCCAACTGGATTTATCAATGAGCAGTTCTTC
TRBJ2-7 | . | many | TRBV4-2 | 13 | CASSQGSWNEQYF | TGTGCCAGCAGCCAAGGTTCTTGGAACGAGCAGTACTTC
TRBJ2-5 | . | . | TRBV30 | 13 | CAWSGGLEETQYF | TGTGCCTGGAGTGGGGGGCTTGAAGAGACCCAGTACTTC
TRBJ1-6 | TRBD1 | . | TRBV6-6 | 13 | CASNDRENSPLHF | TGTGCCAGCAATGACAGGGAGAATTCACCCCTCCACTTT